This entry is about one TCR beta chain. Its specificity is unknown. The sample originates from a study of T cell responses to AZD1222 COVID-19 vaccine. Measured with immunoSEQ multiplex PCR; TCRdb has only the in-frame clones, and not every one. The sample consists of about 130,000 clones, around 90% of them appearing once. General study points: Two doses of AZD1222 preceded a rise in Spike-specific TCR breadth and depth. Samples come after the peak T cell response, not at day 14. Donors in the cohort were predominantly white British and more often female, and clonal diversity was possibly underestimated. Seropositivity was recorded at baseline in only 6 or 7 AZD1222 recipients.

Germline CDR1 and CDR2: MNHEY and SVGEGT. Trimming took 6 bases from V and 0 from J, leaving 11 bases between them. The CDR3 has 14 amino acids. The sample consisted of peripheral blood, taken 28 days after the second AZD1222 dose. The clonotype was recovered from an adult who received the AZD1222 COVID-19 vaccine. The chain couples TRBV6-2 or TRBV6-3 to TRBJ2-5; tentative D call: TRBD1 (5 bases). The CDR3 here is CASSQGADQETQYF. DNA of the CDR3: TGTGCCAGCAGCCAAGGGGCAGACCAAGAGACCCAGTACTTC.